This T cell receptor (beta chain) emerged from a study of response to subunit inactivated influenza vaccine. Findings of the study overall: Each seasonal influenza vaccination recruits few new T cells, the authors suggested.

J was trimmed by 0 bases and V by 3 bases; bases with no gene match: 8. Germline V gene data show CDR1 as DFQATT and CDR2 as SNEGSKA (reference sequence). The CDR3 is 16 residues long. TCRdb fed the RT-PCR reads into MiXCR, producing one record per CDR3 protein. This table has approximately 200,000 distinct CDR3 sequences, around 15% appearing once. This clonotype was seen only a few times. Its specificity is unknown. Source: CD8+ T cells sorted from PBMCs, taken 5 days after vaccination. This clonotype was obtained from a man aged 45 to 65 who received an inactivated influenza vaccine. The gene calls are TRBV20-1 and TRBJ2-1, with 7 bases matching TRBD2. This CDR3 reads CSARPVGGSSYNEQFF. In nucleotides, the CDR3 is TGCAGTGCTAGGCCCGTGGGGGGGAGCTCCTACAATGAGCAGTTCTTC.